This is a list of T cell receptor beta chains from one sample in a study of cytomegalovirus exposure and HLA in healthy donors. Assay used: immunoSEQ multiplex PCR; TCRdb lists only in-frame clones, some missing. The table includes approximately 160,000 clones, 77% detected once. The sequencing sample was made of PBMCs. These receptors came from a male donor in good health and CMV-seropositive. CDR3s include the opening cysteine and the closing phenylalanine or tryptophan. D genes are given only for firm matches. Clone size is shown for a subset of rows, as once, few, many or a class of expanded clone.

clone_size j_call v_call d_call cdr3_aa cdr3_nt
once TRBJ1-1 TRBV4-2 NA CASSQDGRRGEAFF TGTGCCAGCAGCCAAGATGGGAGGCGGGGTGAAGCTTTCTTT
NA TRBJ2-3 TRBV5-4 TRBD2 CASSLGLMAGGPTDTQYF TGTGCCAGCAGCTTGGGGTTGATGGCGGGGGGGCCAACAGATACGCAGTATTTT
NA TRBJ1-1 TRBV13 TRBD1 CASSPGTGEDTEAFF TGTGCCAGCAGCCCAGGGACAGGGGAGGACACTGAAGCTTTCTTT
NA TRBJ1-3 TRBV7-6 NA CASSLVGGGNTIYF TGTGCCAGCAGCTTAGTTGGAGGTGGAAACACCATATATTTT
NA TRBJ1-6 TRBV11-1 NA CASSLVRGSPLHF TGTGCCAGCAGCTTAGTAAGGGGTTCACCCCTCCACTTT
NA TRBJ2-6 TRBV4-1 NA CASSQDLERTFSGANVLTF TGCGCCAGCAGCCAAGATCTGGAGAGAACCTTCTCTGGGGCCAACGTCCTGACTTTC
NA TRBJ1-6 TRBV4-1 NA CASSQDAGHNSPLHF TGCGCCAGCAGCCAAGATGCGGGCCATAATTCACCCCTCCACTTT
NA TRBJ1-2 TRBV30 TRBD1 CAWRPGTANYGYTF TGTGCCTGGAGACCCGGGACAGCTAACTATGGCTACACCTTC
NA TRBJ1-5 TRBV19 NA CASSISRGSNQPQHF TGTGCCAGTAGTATTTCCAGGGGTTCTAATCAGCCCCAGCATTTT
NA TRBJ2-1 TRBV19 NA CASKGLGGSYNEQFF TGTGCCAGCAAGGGGTTGGGCGGATCATACAATGAGCAGTTCTTC
NA TRBJ1-1 TRBV30 TRBD1 CAWGQEHTEAFF TGTGCCTGGGGACAGGAGCACACTGAAGCTTTCTTT
NA TRBJ2-1 TRBV9 NA CASSDEGGYPDEQFF TGTGCCAGCAGCGATGAGGGGGGGTACCCTGATGAGCAGTTCTTC
NA TRBJ2-7 TRBV5-4 NA CASSSVAHSYEQYF TGTGCCAGCAGCTCGGTCGCCCACTCCTACGAGCAGTACTTC
once TRBJ2-3 TRBV19 TRBD1 CASSSTPTGSTQYF TGTGCCAGTAGTTCGACCCCGACAGGGTCTACGCAGTATTTT
NA TRBJ1-4 TRBV2 NA CASSELASCGEKLFF TGTGCCAGCAGTGAGTTGGCCTCGTGCGGTGAAAAACTGTTTTTT
few TRBJ1-1 TRBV29-1 NA CSVRGTLNTEAFF TGCAGCGTTCGCGGGACGCTGAACACTGAAGCTTTCTTT
NA TRBJ1-1 TRBV11-2 NA CASSLGGGLGAEAFF TGTGCCAGCAGCTTAGGAGGAGGGTTGGGCGCTGAAGCTTTCTTT
NA TRBJ1-6 TRBV11-2 TRBD1 CASSQTGQSNSPLHF TGTGCCAGCAGCCAGACGGGACAGAGTAACTCACCCCTCCACTTT
NA TRBJ2-7 TRBV7-3 NA CASSLTPVPGAFYEQYF TGTGCCAGCAGCTTAACCCCAGTACCGGGAGCTTTCTACGAGCAGTACTTC
NA TRBJ2-1 TRBV5-1 NA CASSLAGSGTTGGQFF TGCGCCAGCAGCTTGGCGGGTAGCGGCACTACAGGAGGGCAGTTCTTC
few TRBJ1-2 TRBV5-1 NA CASSLAPGSGYTF TGCGCCAGCAGCTTGGCCCCGGGGAGTGGCTACACCTTC
NA TRBJ1-6 TRBV7-2 NA CASSLYPREPSPLHF TGTGCCAGCAGCTTATACCCCCGGGAGCCTTCACCCCTCCACTTT
NA TRBJ2-3 TRBV1 NA CTSSQVLAGGLYTDTQYF TGCACCAGCAGCCAAGTTCTAGCGGGGGGATTATACACAGATACGCAGTATTTT
few TRBJ1-5 TRBV7-2 NA CASSLRSASNQPQHF TGTGCCAGCAGCTTGAGGTCGGCCAGCAATCAGCCCCAGCATTTT
NA TRBJ2-3 TRBV4-3 TRBD2 CASSRSYGGGETDTQYF TGCGCCAGCAGCCGAAGTTATGGCGGGGGGGAGACAGATACGCAGTATTTT
NA TRBJ1-3 TRBV2 NA CASRGQPVTGSGNTIYF TGTGCCAGCAGAGGGCAACCAGTTACAGGGAGTGGAAACACCATATATTTT
NA TRBJ1-2 TRBV5-4 TRBD1 CASSDYRGLIYGYTF TGTGCCAGCAGCGATTACAGGGGCCTCATCTATGGCTACACCTTC
NA TRBJ2-2 TRBV7-6 NA CASHPGDTGELFF TGTGCCAGCCACCCCGGGGACACCGGGGAGCTGTTTTTT